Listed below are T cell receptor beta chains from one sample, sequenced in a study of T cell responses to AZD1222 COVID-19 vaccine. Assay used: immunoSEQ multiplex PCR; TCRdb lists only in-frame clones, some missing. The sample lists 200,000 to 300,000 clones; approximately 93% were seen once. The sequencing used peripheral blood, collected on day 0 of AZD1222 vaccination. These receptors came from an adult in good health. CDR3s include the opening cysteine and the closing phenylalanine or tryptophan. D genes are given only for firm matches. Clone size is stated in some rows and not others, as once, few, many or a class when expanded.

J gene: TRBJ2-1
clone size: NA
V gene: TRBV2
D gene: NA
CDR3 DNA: TGTGCCAGCAGTGGACAGCTGTACAATGAGCAGTTCTTC
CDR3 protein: CASSGQLYNEQFF

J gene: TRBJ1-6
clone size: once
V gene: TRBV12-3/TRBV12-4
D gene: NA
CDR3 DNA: TGTGCCAGCACCAGTCAGGCTTCACCCCTCCACTTT
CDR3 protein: CASTSQASPLHF

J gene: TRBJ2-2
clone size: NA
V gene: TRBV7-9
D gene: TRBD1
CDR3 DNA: TGTGCCAGCACTCGACAGGGGGGCACCGGGGAGCTGTTTTTT
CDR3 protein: CASTRQGGTGELFF

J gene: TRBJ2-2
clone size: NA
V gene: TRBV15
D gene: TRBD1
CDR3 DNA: TGTGCCACCAGCAGAGATTTGACAGGGGAGGCCGGGGAGCTGTTTTTT
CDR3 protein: CATSRDLTGEAGELFF

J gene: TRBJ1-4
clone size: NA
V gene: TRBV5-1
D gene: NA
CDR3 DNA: TGCGCCAGCACCCCCGGGGACACTAATGAAAAACTGTTTTTT
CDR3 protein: CASTPGDTNEKLFF

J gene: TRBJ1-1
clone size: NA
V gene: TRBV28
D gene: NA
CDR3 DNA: TGTGCCTCGCGGTGGGACACTGAAGCTTTCTTT
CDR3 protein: CASRWDTEAFF

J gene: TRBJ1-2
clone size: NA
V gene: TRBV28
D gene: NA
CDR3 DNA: TGTGCCAGCAGTTTCGGACAGAACTATGGCTACACCTTC
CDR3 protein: CASSFGQNYGYTF

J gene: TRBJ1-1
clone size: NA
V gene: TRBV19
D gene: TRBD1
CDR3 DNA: TGTGCCAGTTCTACAGGGGGCGGGTACACTGAAGCTTTCTTT
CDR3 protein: CASSTGGGYTEAFF

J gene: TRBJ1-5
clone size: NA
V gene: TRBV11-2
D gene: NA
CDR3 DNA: TGTGCCAGCAGCTTCTTGCGGGGCCAGCCCCAGCATTTT
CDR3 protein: CASSFLRGQPQHF

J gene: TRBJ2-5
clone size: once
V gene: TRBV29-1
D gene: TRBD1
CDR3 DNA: TGCAGCGTCCTGGACAGGGGACGGGGGACCCAGTACTTC
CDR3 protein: CSVLDRGRGTQYF

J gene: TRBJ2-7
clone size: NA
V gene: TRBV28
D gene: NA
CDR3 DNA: TGTGCCAGCAATAGGAGGGGCCGCTCCTACGAGCAGTACTTC
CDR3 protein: CASNRRGRSYEQYF

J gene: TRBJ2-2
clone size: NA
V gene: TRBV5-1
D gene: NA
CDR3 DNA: TGCGCCAGCAGGCTAAGGGAGTGGAACACCGGGGAGCTGTTTTTT
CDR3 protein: CASRLREWNTGELFF

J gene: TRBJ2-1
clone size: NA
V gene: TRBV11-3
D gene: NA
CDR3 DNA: TGTGCCAGCAGCTTCAGGGCCACGTCCTACAATGAGCAGTTCTTC
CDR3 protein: CASSFRATSYNEQFF

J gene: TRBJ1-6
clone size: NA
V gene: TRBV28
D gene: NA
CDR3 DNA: TGTGCCAGCAGTTTGGACAGATTAACCTCACCCCTCCACTTT
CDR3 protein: CASSLDRLTSPLHF

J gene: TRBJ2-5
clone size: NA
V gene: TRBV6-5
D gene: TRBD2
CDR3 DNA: TGTGCCAGCAGTTCTCGGGCTAGCGGGGCGCCCCGGACCCAGTACTTC
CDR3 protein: CASSSRASGAPRTQYF

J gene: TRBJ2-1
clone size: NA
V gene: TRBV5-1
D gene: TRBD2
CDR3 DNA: TGCGCCAGCAGTCCAAGGACTAGCGGGTACAATGAGCAGTTCTTC
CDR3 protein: CASSPRTSGYNEQFF

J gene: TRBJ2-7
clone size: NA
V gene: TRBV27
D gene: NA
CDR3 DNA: TGTGCCAGCAGTCCTAGGCTTACCTTCTACGAGCAGTACTTC
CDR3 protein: CASSPRLTFYEQYF

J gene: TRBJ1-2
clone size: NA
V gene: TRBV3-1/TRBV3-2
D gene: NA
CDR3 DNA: TGTGCCAGCAGCCTTGGACAGTCCCTTTACTATGGCTACACCTTC
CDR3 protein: CASSLGQSLYYGYTF

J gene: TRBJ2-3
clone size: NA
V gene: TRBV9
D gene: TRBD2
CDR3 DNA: TGTGCCAGCAGCGTAGGGAGTAGCGGGAGGAAGGATACGCAGTATTTT
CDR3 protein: CASSVGSSGRKDTQYF

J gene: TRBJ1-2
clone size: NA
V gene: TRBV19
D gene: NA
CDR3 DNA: TGTGCCAGTCTGGGGCCCAACTATGGCTACACCTTC
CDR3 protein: CASLGPNYGYTF

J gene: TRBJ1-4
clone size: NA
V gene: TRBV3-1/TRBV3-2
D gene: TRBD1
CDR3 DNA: TGTGCCAGCAGCCAAGATGGCAGGGGGCAGAATGAAAAACTGTTTTTT
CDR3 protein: CASSQDGRGQNEKLFF

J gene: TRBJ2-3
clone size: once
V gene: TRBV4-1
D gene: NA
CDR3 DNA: TGCGCCAGCAGCCAACCGGCCGATACGCAGTATTTT
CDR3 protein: CASSQPADTQYF

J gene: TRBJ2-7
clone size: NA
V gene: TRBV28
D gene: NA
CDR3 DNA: TGTGCCAGCAAAGCAGACCACTACGAGCAGTACTTC
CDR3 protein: CASKADHYEQYF

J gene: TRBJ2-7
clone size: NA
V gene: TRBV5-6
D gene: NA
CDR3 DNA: TGTGCCAGCAGCAAAGACCCAGGGGCCACCTACGAGCAGTACTTC
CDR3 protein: CASSKDPGATYEQYF

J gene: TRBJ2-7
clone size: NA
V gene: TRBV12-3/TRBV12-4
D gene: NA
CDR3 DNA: TGTGCCAGCAGTGAGTTACCGGGCGAGCAGTACTTC
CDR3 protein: CASSELPGEQYF

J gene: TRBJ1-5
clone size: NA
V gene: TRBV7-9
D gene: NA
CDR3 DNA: TGTGCCAGCAGCCTAACCGACGTGATTCAGCCCCAGCATTTT
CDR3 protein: CASSLTDVIQPQHF

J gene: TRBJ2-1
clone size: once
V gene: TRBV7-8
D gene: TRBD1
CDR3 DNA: TGTGCCAGCACGACGCACAGGGGGCTAGAGGAGCAGTTCTTC
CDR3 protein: CASTTHRGLEEQFF

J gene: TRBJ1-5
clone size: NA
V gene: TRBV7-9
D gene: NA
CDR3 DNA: TGTGCCAGCAGCTTAAGGGGGGTCCCTAGCAATCAGCCCCAGCATTTT
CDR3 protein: CASSLRGVPSNQPQHF

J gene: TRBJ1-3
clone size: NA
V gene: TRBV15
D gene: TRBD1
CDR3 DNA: TGTGCCACCAGCAGAGGAGCGGGTGTCGGGACAGGGACTGGAAACACCATATATTTT
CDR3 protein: CATSRGAGVGTGTGNTIYF

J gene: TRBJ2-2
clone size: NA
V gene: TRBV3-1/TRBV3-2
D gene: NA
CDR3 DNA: TGTGCCAGCAGCCAATCGGGAAACAGGGTATCCACCGGGGAGCTGTTTTTT
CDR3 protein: CASSQSGNRVSTGELFF

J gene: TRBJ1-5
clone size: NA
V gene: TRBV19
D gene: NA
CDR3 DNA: TGTGCCAGTAGTATGTGGAGCAATCAGCCCCAGCATTTT
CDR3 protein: CASSMWSNQPQHF

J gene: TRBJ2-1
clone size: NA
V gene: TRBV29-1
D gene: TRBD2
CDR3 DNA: TGCAGCGGCAGGACTAGCGGGCTGGCCTCGTTCTTC
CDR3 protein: CSGRTSGLASFF

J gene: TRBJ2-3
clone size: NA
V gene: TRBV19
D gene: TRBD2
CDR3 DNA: TGTGCCAGTAGTGTTCTCGCGGGGGGGCCGGAGGCGCAGTATTTT
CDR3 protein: CASSVLAGGPEAQYF

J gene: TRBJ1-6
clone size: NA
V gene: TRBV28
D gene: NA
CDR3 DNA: TGTGCCAGCAGTGGCTCTGTGTTAACTAATTCACCCCTCCACTTT
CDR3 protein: CASSGSVLTNSPLHF

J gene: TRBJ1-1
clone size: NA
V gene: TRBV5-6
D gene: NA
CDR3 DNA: TGTGCCAGCAGCTTGGTTGGCCAGCGGAACACTGAAGCTTTCTTT
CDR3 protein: CASSLVGQRNTEAFF

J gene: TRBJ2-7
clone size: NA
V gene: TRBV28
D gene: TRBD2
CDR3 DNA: TGTGCCAGCTCTAGGTGGCGGGAGGGATACGAGCAGTACTTC
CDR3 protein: CASSRWREGYEQYF

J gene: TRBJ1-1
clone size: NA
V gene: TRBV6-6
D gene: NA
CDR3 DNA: TGTGCCAGCAGGACCGGGGCGCGCCCTGAAGCTTTCTTT
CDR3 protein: CASRTGARPEAFF

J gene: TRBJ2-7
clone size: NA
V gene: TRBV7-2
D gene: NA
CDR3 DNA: TGTGCCAGCAGCTTAGTCGGGACGGATGCCTACGAGCAGTACTTC
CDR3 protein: CASSLVGTDAYEQYF

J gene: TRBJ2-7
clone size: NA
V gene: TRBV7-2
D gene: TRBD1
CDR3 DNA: TGTGCCAGCAGCCGGAAGACAGGGGTTTACGAGCAGTACTTC
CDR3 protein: CASSRKTGVYEQYF

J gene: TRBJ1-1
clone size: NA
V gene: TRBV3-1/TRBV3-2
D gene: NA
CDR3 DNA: TGTGCCAGCAGCCAAAGGGGGGGCGCGATTGAAGCTTTCTTT
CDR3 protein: CASSQRGGAIEAFF

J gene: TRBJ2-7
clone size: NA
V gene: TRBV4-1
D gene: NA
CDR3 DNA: TGCGCCAGCAGCCAAGGCCCAGATCGTTCCTACGAGCAGTACTTC
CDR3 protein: CASSQGPDRSYEQYF

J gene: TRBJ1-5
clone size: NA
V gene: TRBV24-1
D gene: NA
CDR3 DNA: TGTGCCACCAGTGATCCCTCAGGAAGCAATCAGCCCCAGCATTTT
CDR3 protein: CATSDPSGSNQPQHF

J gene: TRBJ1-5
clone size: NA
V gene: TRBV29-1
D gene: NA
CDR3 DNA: TGCAGCGTTAGGACAGAGAGCAATCAGCCCCAGCATTTT
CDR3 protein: CSVRTESNQPQHF

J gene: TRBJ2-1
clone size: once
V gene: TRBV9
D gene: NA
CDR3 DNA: TGTGCCAGCAGCCCCAGCGGCGTGGGGGGTGAGCAGTTCTTC
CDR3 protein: CASSPSGVGGEQFF

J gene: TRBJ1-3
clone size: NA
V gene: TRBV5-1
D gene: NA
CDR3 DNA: TGCGCCAGCAGCTTGGGGGCAGGATACTCTGGAAACACCATATATTTT
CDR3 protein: CASSLGAGYSGNTIYF

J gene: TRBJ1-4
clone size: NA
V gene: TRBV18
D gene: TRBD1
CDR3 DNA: TGTGCCAGCTCACCACCCGGACAGGGCGGGATGGATGAAAAACTGTTTTTT
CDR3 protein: CASSPPGQGGMDEKLFF

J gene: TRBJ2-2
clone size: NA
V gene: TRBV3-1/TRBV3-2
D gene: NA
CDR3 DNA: TGTGCCAGCAGCCCCCCGGTGGGGGGGAACACCGGGGAGCTGTTTTTT
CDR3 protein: CASSPPVGGNTGELFF

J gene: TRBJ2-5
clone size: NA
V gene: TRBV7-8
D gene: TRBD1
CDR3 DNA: TGTGCCAGCAGCCCCAGGACAGGGGATGGAGAGACCCAGTACTTC
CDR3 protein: CASSPRTGDGETQYF

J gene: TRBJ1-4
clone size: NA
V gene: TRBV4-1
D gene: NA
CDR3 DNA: TGCGCCAGCGCGCCGGCGGTTATTGAAAAACTGTTTTTT
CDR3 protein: CASAPAVIEKLFF

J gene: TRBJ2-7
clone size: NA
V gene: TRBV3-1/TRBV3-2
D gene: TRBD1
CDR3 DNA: TGTGCCAGCAGCCTCTTGGACAGGGCCTACGAGCAGTACTTC
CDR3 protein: CASSLLDRAYEQYF

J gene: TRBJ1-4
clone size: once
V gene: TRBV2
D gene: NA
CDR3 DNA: TGTGCCAGCACCCTAACCTGGGGAAATGAAAAACTGTTTTTT
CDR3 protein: CASTLTWGNEKLFF

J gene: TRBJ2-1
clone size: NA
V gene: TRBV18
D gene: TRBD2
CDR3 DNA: TGTGCCAGCTCACCCATGGCTAGCGGGGTCAATGAGCAGTTCTTC
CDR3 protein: CASSPMASGVNEQFF

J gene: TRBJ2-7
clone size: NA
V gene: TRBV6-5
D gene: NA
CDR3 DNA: TGTGCCAGCAGTTACTCTGAGAAGCAGTACTTC
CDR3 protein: CASSYSEKQYF

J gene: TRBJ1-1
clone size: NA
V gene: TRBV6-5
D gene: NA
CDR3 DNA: TGTGCCAGCAGTTACCGGGAGTACACTGAAGCTTTCTTT
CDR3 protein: CASSYREYTEAFF